Listed here is a single T cell receptor (beta chain). In its sample, this clonotype was seen many times. It has no known antigen specificity. The record has no base qualities; no much larger clone is one base away. Hyperthyroidism patients were newly diagnosed, had a disease duration of under 2 months, and were aged 18 to 65 years. Any patient with an uncontrolled infection, another autoimmune disease, pregnancy or lactation was excluded. Clinical symptoms, serum thyroxine and TRAb, thyroid ultrasound, and orbital computed tomography formed the basis for the diagnoses. For progressor patients, blood was drawn at the first diagnosis of hyperthyroidism, before any ophthalmopathy symptoms had appeared. PBMCs were separated from roughly 10 ml of fresh peripheral blood using Ficoll-Paque density gradient centrifugation. Progressor patients were first diagnosed with Graves' hyperthyroidism and then developed ophthalmopathy during follow-up. Total RNA was extracted using Trizol reagent, and RNA quality was assessed on an Agilent 2100 Bioanalyzer.

The TCR beta CDR3 regions were amplified from RNA transcripts. The first round of RT-PCR for the TCR CDR3 was performed with the HTBI primer set and the Qiagen OneStep RT-PCR kit. Libraries were constructed in a second round of multiplex PCR, after which size selection and purification were carried out. Paired-end sequencing of the libraries was performed with 100 bp reads on an Illumina HiSeq2000. In the paper's pipeline: Raw data were processed with SOAPnuke, discarding reads with adapters, uncalled bases, mean Phred below 15, or no exact constant-primer or identifier match. COPE v1.2.5 was used to merge the high-quality paired reads, and each unique nucleotide sequence was defined as a clonotype. MiTCR v1.1 was used to align clonotypes to the IMGT TRBV, TRBD and TRBJ reference segments. The analysis was restricted to V-J combinations with a frequency above 0.0001, which together covered just over 98% of the repertoires. The TCS score was defined as F50 (clonal expansion) divided by E x V (chaos), with BLOSUM62-based TCRdist calculated between CDR3 peptides within each V-J. Welch's t-statistics and random forest reduced some 510 V-J features to some 14, which were used in a naive Bayes classifier (R e1071). TCRdb reprocessing: public reads trimmed at Q25 with fastp, clones called with MiXCR, in-frame beta chains kept. Duplicate CDR3 protein sequences are folded into a single record with the most common DNA and genes. TCRdb, rather than the study authors, made the V and J calls. The sample records approximately 620,000 distinct CDR3 sequences, around 13% of which are singletons. The ten biggest clones cover approximately 5.7% of the sample.

These data belong to a study of T cells in Graves' hyperthyroidism and ophthalmopathy (dated by TCRdb to the late 2010s). For the study in its entirety: Peripheral blood samples were taken at initial diagnosis, before any treatment was given. TCR V-J signatures able to tell the groups apart were searched for in a discovery cohort of 90 to 100 patients, of whom around 42 had Graves' ophthalmopathy and about 55 had stable Graves' hyperthyroidism. An independent validation cohort of about 20 hyperthyroidism patients and more than 15 patients who later progressed to ophthalmopathy tested prospective prediction of ophthalmopathy. For training and testing, the 100 or so patients in the discovery cohort were randomly divided in a 7:3 ratio. In roughly six Graves' hyperthyroidism patients, the study also compared T-cell repertoires from thyroid tissue with T-cell repertoires from blood. Following sampling, methimazole starting at 30 mg daily was given to hyperthyroidism patients, and high-dose intravenous methylprednisolone was given to ophthalmopathy patients. TCR Vbeta CDR3 sequencing of 120 to 150 peripheral blood samples (43 ophthalmopathy, 75 to 85 hyperthyroidism and roughly 17 progressor patients) is reported in the paper.

Overall study outcomes, separate from this receptor: Most expanded thyroid clonotypes (frequency above 0.001) were also found in blood, which suggests that blood repertoires may mirror thyroid immune responses. No statistical method was used to set the sample size in advance, and investigators knew the group allocation. In validation, the model predicted progression to ophthalmopathy with 55% to 71% sensitivity and approximately 78% specificity, a median of around 6.6 months before onset. A 13 V-J signature model separated ophthalmopathy from stable hyperthyroidism, with nearly 90% sensitivity and just under 84% specificity in cross-validation and 80%/75% in testing.

The source material was blood. This receptor was taken from a woman in her thirties with Graves' hyperthyroidism that later progressed to Graves' ophthalmopathy.

The DNA is as follows: TGTGCCAGCAGTGAAGGGGGGAACTCCTACGAGCAGTACTTC. Its translation is CASSEGGNSYEQYF. This sequence uses TRBV25-1 and TRBJ2-7, with a weak D call of TRBD2 (6 bases match). CDR1 and CDR2 are drawn from the germline V gene: MGHDK, SYGVNS. The CDR3 measures 14 amino acids from cysteine to phenylalanine. Just the 42-base CDR3 DNA is kept, in frame starting at base 1. V and J lose 2 bases and 0 bases, and a span of 8 bases separates them.